This TCR beta chain is drawn from a study of cytomegalovirus exposure and HLA in healthy donors. The PCR contained 60 Vbeta and 13 Jbeta primers. Measured with immunoSEQ multiplex PCR; TCRdb has only the in-frame clones, and not every one. This sample's table has about 52,000 clones. CDR3 length: 14 residues. V lost 3 bases to trimming and J lost 3 bases; unmatched junction nucleotides: 5. Study findings and constraints: TCR beta sequences numbering 15,000 to 20,000 were associated with HLA alleles at 0.05 false discovery rate in a later analysis.

Worth noting for this clone: Its antigen is unidentified.

The receptor's source is a woman aged 55-75 years in good health and CMV-seropositive. The sequenced material came from PBMCs. The chain employs TRBV23-1 and TRBJ2-7, with 7 bases fitting TRBD1. TRBV23-1 is an ORF, and what it does is uncertain. Here the CDR3 reads CASSQPGQSYEQYF. CDR3 bases: TGCGCCAGCAGTCAGCCGGGACAGAGCTACGAGCAGTACTTC.